This record looks at one T cell receptor (beta chain) sequence and its context. Only in-frame clones appear in the TCRdb table, and some are missing; sequencing was by immunoSEQ multiplex PCR. Here the sample spans under 85,000 clones, around 84% being singletons. This entry belongs to a study of OX40 agonist ivuxolimab in advanced cancers. Study details: People who had prior anti-PD-1, anti-PD-L1 or anti-CTLA-4 therapy could take part, and less than 50% had some.

Germline CDR1 and CDR2: SGHDT and YYEEEE. V was pared by 0 bases and J by 7 bases, with 5 bases of the junction left unmatched. There are 15 residues in the CDR3. On cycle 4 day 1 and cycle 7 day 1, as well as at baseline, blood was sampled. The TCR sequence derives from an adult with an advanced solid tumor such as melanoma, head and neck, liver or kidney cancer. The input for sequencing was CD4+ or CD8+ T cells sorted from blood, taken in a trial of the OX40 agonist ivuxolimab. The chain couples TRBV5-6 to TRBJ2-2; TRBD1 aligns across 8 bases. The CDR3 protein is CASSLADRVNGELFF. The CDR3 DNA is TGTGCCAGCAGCTTGGCGGACAGGGTAAACGGGGAGCTGTTTTTT. Full variable domain (missing parts from reference TRBV5-6 and TRBJ2-2): DAGVTQSPTHLIKTRGQQVTLRCSPKSGHDTVSWYQQALGQGPQFIFQYYEEEERQRGNFPDRFSGHQFPNYSSELNVNALLLGDSALYLCASSLADRVNGELFFGEGSRLTVL.